This T cell receptor beta chain was captured in a study of blood T cell repertoires in COVID-19. For the study at large: Some COVID-19 samples were acute and others convalescent; all came from the United States, Italy and Spain. T cells, B-cell-depleted T cells, or PBMCs supplied cDNA or gDNA.

This CDR3 has 15 amino acids. Germline assignment: CDR1 MNHEY and CDR2 SVGAGI. V was shortened by 5 bases and J by 3 bases, with 11 bases between the two germline ends. In the authors' workflow: Amplification with reference gene primers provided the estimates of nucleated cell counts. Sequencing used immunoSEQ multiplex PCR; TCRdb keeps in-frame clones, though not all of them. V and J calls and clone size are given by that table; D and trimming were obtained from the DNA. Of approximately 350,000 clones listed, about 88% are singletons. Sequences were obtained from peripheral blood. The chain couples TRBV6-5 to TRBJ1-6; the D gene is possibly TRBD1 (6 bases). This clonotype was sampled from a woman aged 60-70 years with COVID-19, enrolled during active disease. The CDR3 sequence is CASSNGQYYNSPLHF. In DNA, the CDR3 is TGTGCCAGCAGTAACGGACAGTACTATAATTCACCCCTCCACTTT.